This TCR beta chain was identified during a study of cytomegalovirus exposure and HLA in healthy donors. As for the study in general: Out of 150 million to 200 million T cells, an earlier analysis found over 90 million unique TCR beta sequences in total.

The primer mix had 60 Vbeta and 13 Jbeta primers. Using immunoSEQ multiplex PCR, the repertoire was profiled, and TCRdb retains in-frame clones only, with some absent. The sample includes around 100,000 clones, around 70% seen only once; the top ten take roughly 4.2%. Trimming left V 5 bases short and J 2 bases short, with 7 bases between. Per the germline V gene, CDR1 is MNHNY and CDR2 is SVGAGI (reference sequence). The CDR3 spans 12 residues. Material for sequencing was PBMCs. The source is a middle-aged woman in good health and CMV-seropositive. The rearrangement joins TRBV6-6 to TRBJ2-7; D is unresolved. The CDR3 protein is CASSPLAYEQYF. CDR3 in DNA: TGTGCCAGCAGTCCACTTGCCTACGAGCAGTACTTC.